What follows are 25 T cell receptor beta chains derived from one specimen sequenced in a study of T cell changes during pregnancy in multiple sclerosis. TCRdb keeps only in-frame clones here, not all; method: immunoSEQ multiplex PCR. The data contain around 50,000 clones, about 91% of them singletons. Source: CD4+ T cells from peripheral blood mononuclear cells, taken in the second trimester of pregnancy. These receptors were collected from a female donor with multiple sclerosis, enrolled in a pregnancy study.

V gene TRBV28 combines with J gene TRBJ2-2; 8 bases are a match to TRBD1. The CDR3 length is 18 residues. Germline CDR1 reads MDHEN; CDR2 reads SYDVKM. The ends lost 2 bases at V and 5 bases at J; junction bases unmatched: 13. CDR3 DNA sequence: TGTGCCAGCAGTTTACTCGGACAGGGTGGCGTCTTAACCGGGGAGCTGTTTTTT. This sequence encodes CASSLLGQGGVLTGELFF.

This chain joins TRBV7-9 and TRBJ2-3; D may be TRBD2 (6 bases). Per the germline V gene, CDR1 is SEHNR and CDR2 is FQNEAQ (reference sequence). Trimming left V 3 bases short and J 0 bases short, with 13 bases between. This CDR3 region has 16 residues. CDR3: CASSFAGRGSTDTQYF. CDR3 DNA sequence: TGTGCCAGCAGCTTTGCCGGACGGGGGAGCACAGATACGCAGTATTTT.

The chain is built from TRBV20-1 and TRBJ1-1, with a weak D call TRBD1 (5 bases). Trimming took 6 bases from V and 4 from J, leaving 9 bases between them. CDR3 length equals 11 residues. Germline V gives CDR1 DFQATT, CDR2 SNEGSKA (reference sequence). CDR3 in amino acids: CSALTATEAFF. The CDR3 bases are TGCAGTGCCCTGACAGCCACTGAAGCTTTCTTT.

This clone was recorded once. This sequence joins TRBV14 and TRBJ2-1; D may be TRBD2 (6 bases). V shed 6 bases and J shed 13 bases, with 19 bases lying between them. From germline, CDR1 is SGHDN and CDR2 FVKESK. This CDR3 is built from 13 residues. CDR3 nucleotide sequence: TGTGCCAGCAGTCCTGCTCTGACGGGAGAACAGTTCTTC. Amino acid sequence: CASSPALTGEQFF.

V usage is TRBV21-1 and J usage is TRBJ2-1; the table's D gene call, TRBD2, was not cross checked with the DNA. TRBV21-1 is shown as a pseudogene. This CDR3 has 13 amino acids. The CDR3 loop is CASRAGGRYEQFF. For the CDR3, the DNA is TGTGCCAGCAGAGCGGGAGGGCGTTATGAGCAGTTCTTC.

In DNA, the CDR3 is TGTGCCAGCAGCTTAGGACTAGCGGGCCAAGAGACCCAGTACTTC. This gives the protein CASSLGLAGQETQYF. The chain carries TRBV7-2 and TRBJ2-5; 10 bases are a match to TRBD2. CDR1 is SGHTA and CDR2 is FQGNSA in the germline V gene. Trimming at V came to 1 base and at J to 1 base, leaving 0 bases not matched to a gene. This CDR3 is 15 amino acids long.

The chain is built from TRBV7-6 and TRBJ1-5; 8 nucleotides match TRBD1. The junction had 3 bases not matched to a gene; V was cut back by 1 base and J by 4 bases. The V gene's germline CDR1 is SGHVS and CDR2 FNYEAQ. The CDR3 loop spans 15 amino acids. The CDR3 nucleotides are TGTGCCAGCAGCTTAGTTCAGGGGGCGAATCAGCCCCAGCATTTT. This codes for CASSLVQGANQPQHF.

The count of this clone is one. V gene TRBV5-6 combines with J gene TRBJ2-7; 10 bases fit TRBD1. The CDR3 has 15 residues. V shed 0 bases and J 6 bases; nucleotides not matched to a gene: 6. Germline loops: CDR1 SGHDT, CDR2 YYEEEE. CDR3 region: CASSLGTGGPAEQYF. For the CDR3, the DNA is TGTGCCAGCAGCTTGGGGACAGGGGGGCCGGCCGAGCAGTACTTC.

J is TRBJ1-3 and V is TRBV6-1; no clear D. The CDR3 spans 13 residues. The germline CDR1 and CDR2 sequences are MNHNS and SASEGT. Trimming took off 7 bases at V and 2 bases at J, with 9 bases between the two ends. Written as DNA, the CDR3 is TGTGCCAGCAATCTAGAAACTGGAAACACCATATATTTT. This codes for CASNLETGNTIYF.

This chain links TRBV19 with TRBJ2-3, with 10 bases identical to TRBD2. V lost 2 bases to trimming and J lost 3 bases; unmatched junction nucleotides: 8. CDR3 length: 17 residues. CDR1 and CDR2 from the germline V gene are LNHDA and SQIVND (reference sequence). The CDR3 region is CASSIQKREGQTDTQYF. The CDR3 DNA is TGTGCCAGTAGTATACAGAAGCGGGAGGGCCAAACAGATACGCAGTATTTT. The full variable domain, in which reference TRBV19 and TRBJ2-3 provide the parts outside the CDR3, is DGGITQSPKYLFRKEGQNVTLSCEQNLNHDAMYWYRQDPGQGLRLIYYSQIVNDFQKGDIAEGYSVSREKKESFPLTVTSAQKNPTAFYLCASSIQKREGQTDTQYFGPGTRLTVL.

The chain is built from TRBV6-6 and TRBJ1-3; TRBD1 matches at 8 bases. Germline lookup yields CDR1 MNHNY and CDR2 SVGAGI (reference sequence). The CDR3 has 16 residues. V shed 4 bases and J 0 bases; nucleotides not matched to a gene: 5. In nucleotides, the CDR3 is TGTGCCAGCAGTTCTCACAGGGGGGACTCTGGAAACACCATATATTTT. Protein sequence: CASSSHRGDSGNTIYF.

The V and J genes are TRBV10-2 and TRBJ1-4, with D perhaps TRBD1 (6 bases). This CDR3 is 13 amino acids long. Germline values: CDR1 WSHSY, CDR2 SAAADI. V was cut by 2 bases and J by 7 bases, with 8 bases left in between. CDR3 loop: CASSERTVEKLFF. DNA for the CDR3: TGCGCCAGCAGTGAGAGGACAGTTGAAAAACTGTTTTTT.

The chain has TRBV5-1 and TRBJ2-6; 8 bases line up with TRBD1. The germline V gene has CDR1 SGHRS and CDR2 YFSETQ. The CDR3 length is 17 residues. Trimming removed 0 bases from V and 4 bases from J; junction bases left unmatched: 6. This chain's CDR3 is CASSLGQGARGANVLTF. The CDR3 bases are TGCGCCAGCAGCTTGGGCCAGGGGGCTAGAGGGGCCAACGTCCTGACTTTC.

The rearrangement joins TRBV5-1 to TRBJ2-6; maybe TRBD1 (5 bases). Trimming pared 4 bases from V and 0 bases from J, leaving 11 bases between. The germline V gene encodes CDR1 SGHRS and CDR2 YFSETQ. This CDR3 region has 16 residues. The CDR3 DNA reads TGCGCCAGCAGCCTGACAGAGAACTCTGGGGCCAACGTCCTGACTTTC. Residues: CASSLTENSGANVLTF. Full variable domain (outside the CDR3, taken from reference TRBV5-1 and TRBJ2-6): KAGVTQTPRYLIKTRGQQVTLSCSPISGHRSVSWYQQTPGQGLQFLFEYFSETQRNKGNFPGRFSGRQFSNSRSEMNVSTLELGDSALYLCASSLTENSGANVLTFGAGSRLTVL.

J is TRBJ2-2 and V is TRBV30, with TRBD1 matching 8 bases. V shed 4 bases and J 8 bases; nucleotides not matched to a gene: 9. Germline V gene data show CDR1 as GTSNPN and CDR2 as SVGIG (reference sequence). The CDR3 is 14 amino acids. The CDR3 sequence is CAWTSYRGIGELFF. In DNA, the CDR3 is TGTGCCTGGACATCGTACAGGGGGATAGGGGAGCTGTTTTTT.

The DNA of the CDR3 is TGTGCCAGTAGTAGATCTAGCGGGACCTTCTACGAGCAGTACTTC. Its protein product is CASSRSSGTFYEQYF. The chain combines TRBV19 with TRBJ2-7; the match to TRBD2 covers 9 bases. The CDR3 covers 15 residues. Per germline, CDR1 LNHDA and CDR2 SQIVND (reference sequence). V lost 4 bases and J lost 3; bases outside the gene matches: 7.

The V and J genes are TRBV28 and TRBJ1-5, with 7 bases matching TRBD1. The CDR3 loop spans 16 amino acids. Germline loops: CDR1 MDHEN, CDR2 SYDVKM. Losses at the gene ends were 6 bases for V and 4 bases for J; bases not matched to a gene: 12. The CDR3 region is CASRASTGMKNQPQHF. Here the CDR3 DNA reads TGTGCCAGCAGGGCCTCGACAGGGATGAAAAATCAGCCCCAGCATTTT. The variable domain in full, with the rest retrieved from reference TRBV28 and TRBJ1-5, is DVKVTQSSRYLVKRTGEKVFLECVQDMDHENMFWYRQDPGLGLRLIYFSYDVKMKEKGDIPEGYSVSREKKERFSLILESASTNQTSMYLCASRASTGMKNQPQHFGDGTRLSIL.

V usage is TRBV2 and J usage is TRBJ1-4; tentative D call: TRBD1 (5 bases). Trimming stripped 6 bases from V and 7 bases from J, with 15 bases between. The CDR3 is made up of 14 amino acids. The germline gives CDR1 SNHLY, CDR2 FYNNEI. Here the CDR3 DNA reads TGTGCCAGCAGGGGCGGGGCTTCGGGTGAAAAACTGTTTTTT. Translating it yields CASRGGASGEKLFF.

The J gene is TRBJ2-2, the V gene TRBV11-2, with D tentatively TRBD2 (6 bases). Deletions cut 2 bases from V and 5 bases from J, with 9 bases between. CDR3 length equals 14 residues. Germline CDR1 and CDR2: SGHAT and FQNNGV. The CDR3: CASSLWRETGELFF. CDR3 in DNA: TGTGCCAGCAGCTTATGGAGGGAGACCGGGGAGCTGTTTTTT.

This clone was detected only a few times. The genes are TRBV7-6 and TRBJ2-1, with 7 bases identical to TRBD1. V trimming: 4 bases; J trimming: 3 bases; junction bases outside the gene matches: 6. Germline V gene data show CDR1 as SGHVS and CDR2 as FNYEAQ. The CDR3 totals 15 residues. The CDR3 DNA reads TGTGCCAGCAGCTCGACAGGGATGAGCTACAATGAGCAGTTCTTC. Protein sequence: CASSSTGMSYNEQFF.

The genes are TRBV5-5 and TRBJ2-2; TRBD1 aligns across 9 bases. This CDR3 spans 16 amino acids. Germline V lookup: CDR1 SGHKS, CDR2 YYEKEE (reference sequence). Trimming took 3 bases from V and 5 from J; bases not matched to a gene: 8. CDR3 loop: CASSSVPGQGTGELFF. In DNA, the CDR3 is TGTGCCAGCAGCTCGGTACCGGGACAGGGAACCGGGGAGCTGTTTTTT.

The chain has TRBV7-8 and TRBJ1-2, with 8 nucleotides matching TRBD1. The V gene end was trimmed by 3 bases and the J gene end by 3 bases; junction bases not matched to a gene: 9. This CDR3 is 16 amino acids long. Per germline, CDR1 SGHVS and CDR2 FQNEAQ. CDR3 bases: TGTGCCAGCAGCTTCGCCAAAACAGGGGGAGACTATGGCTACACCTTC. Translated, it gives CASSFAKTGGDYGYTF.

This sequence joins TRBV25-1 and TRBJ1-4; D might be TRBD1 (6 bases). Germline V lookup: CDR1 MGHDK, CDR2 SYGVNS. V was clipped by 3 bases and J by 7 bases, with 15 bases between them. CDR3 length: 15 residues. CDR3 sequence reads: CASSDSRSRGEKLFF. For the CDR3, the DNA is TGTGCCAGCAGTGATAGTCGGTCCAGGGGTGAAAAACTGTTTTTT.

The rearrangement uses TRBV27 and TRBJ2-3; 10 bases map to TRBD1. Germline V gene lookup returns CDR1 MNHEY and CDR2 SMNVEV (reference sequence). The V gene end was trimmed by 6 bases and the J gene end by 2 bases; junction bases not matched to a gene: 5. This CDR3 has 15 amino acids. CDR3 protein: CASRTGTGVTDTQYF. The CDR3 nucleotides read TGTGCCAGCAGAACCGGGACAGGGGTCACAGATACGCAGTATTTT.

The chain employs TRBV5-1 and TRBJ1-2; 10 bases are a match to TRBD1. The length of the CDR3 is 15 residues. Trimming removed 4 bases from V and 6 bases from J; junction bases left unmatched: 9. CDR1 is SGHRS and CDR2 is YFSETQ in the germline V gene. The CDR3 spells CASSLGTDRGNGYTF. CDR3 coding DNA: TGCGCCAGCAGCCTTGGTACGGACAGGGGGAATGGCTACACCTTC.